A selection of T cell receptor beta chains follows, all from one sample in a study of cytomegalovirus exposure and HLA in healthy donors. Some clones are missing from TCRdb's copy, which holds only in-frame ones; the method was immunoSEQ multiplex PCR. The repertoire holds about 170,000 clones, with approximately 80% as singletons. The sample comprised PBMCs. The receptors originated from a woman in her 50s in good health and CMV-seropositive. Each CDR3 is given with its conserved first and last residue. A D gene is named only where the DNA matches it firmly. The size of a clone is reported for some rows only, either as once, few or many, or as a class for expanded clones.

v_call: TRBV6-1
j_call: TRBJ2-2
d_call: TRBD2
clone_size: NA
cdr3_aa: CASSGAGTSGTGELFF
cdr3_nt: TGTGCCAGCAGTGGAGCCGGGACTAGCGGTACCGGGGAGCTGTTTTTT

v_call: TRBV6-1
j_call: TRBJ2-7
d_call: TRBD2
clone_size: NA
cdr3_aa: CASRERGTYEQYF
cdr3_nt: TGTGCCAGCCGTGAGCGGGGTACCTACGAGCAGTACTTC

v_call: TRBV5-4
j_call: TRBJ1-2
d_call: NA
clone_size: NA
cdr3_aa: CASSFWTVWGGYTF
cdr3_nt: TGTGCCAGCAGCTTCTGGACAGTTTGGGGTGGCTACACCTTC

v_call: TRBV7-2
j_call: TRBJ1-6
d_call: NA
clone_size: few
cdr3_aa: CASTPSGASSYNSPLHF
cdr3_nt: TGTGCCAGCACCCCCAGCGGGGCAAGCTCCTATAATTCACCCCTCCACTTT

v_call: TRBV2
j_call: TRBJ1-2
d_call: NA
clone_size: NA
cdr3_aa: CASSDRKQLYGYTF
cdr3_nt: TGTGCCAGCAGTGACAGGAAACAGCTTTATGGCTACACCTTC

v_call: TRBV27
j_call: TRBJ1-2
d_call: NA
clone_size: NA
cdr3_aa: CASSFNPQGISGYTF
cdr3_nt: TGTGCCAGCAGTTTTAACCCACAGGGAATAAGTGGCTACACCTTC

v_call: TRBV19
j_call: TRBJ1-1
d_call: NA
clone_size: NA
cdr3_aa: CASKGREVNTEAFF
cdr3_nt: TGTGCCAGTAAGGGAAGGGAGGTGAACACTGAAGCTTTCTTT

v_call: TRBV19
j_call: TRBJ2-5
d_call: NA
clone_size: NA
cdr3_aa: CASSIGGVGAVVQETQYF
cdr3_nt: TGTGCCAGTAGTATAGGTGGCGTGGGGGCCGTAGTCCAAGAGACCCAGTACTTC

v_call: TRBV11-2
j_call: TRBJ1-3
d_call: NA
clone_size: NA
cdr3_aa: CASSFGGAGNTIYF
cdr3_nt: TGTGCCAGCAGCTTCGGGGGAGCTGGAAACACCATATATTTT

v_call: TRBV29-1
j_call: TRBJ1-4
d_call: TRBD1
clone_size: NA
cdr3_aa: CSVADRGRNEKLFF
cdr3_nt: TGCAGCGTGGCCGACAGGGGAAGGAATGAAAAACTGTTTTTT

v_call: TRBV5-1
j_call: TRBJ2-1
d_call: NA
clone_size: NA
cdr3_aa: CASSPSPGGNEQFF
cdr3_nt: TGCGCCAGCAGCCCCTCCCCCGGAGGCAATGAGCAGTTCTTC

v_call: TRBV6-5
j_call: TRBJ2-2
d_call: TRBD2
clone_size: NA
cdr3_aa: CASRRAGAGTGELFF
cdr3_nt: TGTGCCAGCAGACGAGCGGGAGCGGGCACCGGGGAGCTGTTTTTT